Sequencing of this T cell receptor (beta chain) was carried out in a study of identical twins. TCRdb re-called the 5' RACE reads with MiXCR, one entry per CDR3 protein. The sample includes roughly 1,500,000 distinct CDR3 sequences, about 32% of them seen just once. Germline lookup yields CDR1 SNHLY and CDR2 FYNNEI. V lost 6 bases and J 7 bases, leaving 16 bases between the germline ends. This CDR3 spans 14 amino acids. Study-level points and caveats: Excess low generation probability was seen in twin-shared out-of-frame alpha sequences.

Comment on this clonotype: As yet, its antigen is unknown.

This sequence originates from a newborn girl in good health. The chain joins TRBV2 to TRBJ2-1; D is undetermined. The sequenced sample consisted of cord blood. As DNA, the CDR3 is TGTGCCAGCAGCCTCGTAGACCTCCTGAATGAGCAGTTCTTC. It codes for CASSLVDLLNEQFF.